These 7 T cell receptor beta chains came from one sample sequenced in a study of T cells after yellow fever vaccination. TCRdb passed the 5' RACE reads through MiXCR, listing each CDR3 protein once. The data show 300,000 to 450,000 distinct CDR3 sequences, around 8.1% seen once. The sequencing used PBMCs, collected about 49 days after the first yellow fever vaccination. The receptors derive from a man between 18 and 29 years old who received the YFV17D yellow fever vaccine.

V gene TRBV28 combines with J gene TRBJ1-2; weak D call: TRBD1 (6 bases). Germline CDR1 and CDR2: MDHEN and SYDVKM. The CDR3 spans 11 residues. CDR3 DNA sequence: TGTGCAGGGGGGAGTAACTATGGCTACACCTTC. This sequence encodes CAGGSNYGYTF.

This clonotype was detected a few times. The genes are TRBV28 and TRBJ2-7; TRBD2 matches at 8 bases. The CDR3 runs 14 residues. The germline CDR1 and CDR2 sequences are MDHEN and SYDVKM. With 8 bases clipped from V and 4 bases from J, the junction kept 10 bases outside the gene matches. CDR3 nucleotides: TGTGCCAGCGAGAAAGGCCGGGGGGGTTACGAGCAGTACGTC. Amino acid sequence: CASEKGRGGYEQYV.

This sequence joins TRBV12-3 or TRBV12-4 and TRBJ1-2; tentatively, D is TRBD1 (5 bases). Trimming cost V 5 bases and J 6 bases, with 19 bases left between them. The CDR3 is made up of 15 amino acids. The CDR3, as DNA: TGTGCCAGCAGTCCGGAGGGGAGGGTTCGTGATGGCTACACCTTC. Translating gives CASSPEGRVRDGYTF.

This clonotype was seen a few times. The chain is built from TRBV6-2 or TRBV6-3 and TRBJ2-3; 10 bases agree with TRBD2. The germline V gene encodes CDR1 MNHEY and CDR2 SVGEGT. Trimming at V came to 6 bases and at J to 1 base, leaving 16 bases not matched to a gene. The CDR3 runs 19 residues. The CDR3 loop reads CASRRASGGGRIGTDTQYF. CDR3 DNA sequence: TGTGCCAGCAGAAGAGCTAGCGGGGGTGGTCGGATCGGCACAGATACGCAGTATTTT.

V is TRBV27 and J is TRBJ2-3, with D perhaps being TRBD1 or TRBD2 (5 bases each). Per the germline V gene, CDR1 is MNHEY and CDR2 is SMNVEV (reference sequence). CDR3 length: 17 amino acids. V lost 4 bases, J lost 0 bases, and 17 bases lay in between. The CDR3 sequence is CASSSHAGTPSTDTQYF. DNA of the CDR3: TGTGCCAGCAGTTCCCATGCAGGGACGCCTAGCACAGATACGCAGTATTTT.

The genes are TRBV9 and TRBJ2-2, with 10 bases matching TRBD1. Trimming removed 3 bases from V and 5 bases from J; junction bases left unmatched: 7. This CDR3 contains 16 residues. Germline CDR1 and CDR2: SGDLS and YYNGEE. CDR3 coding DNA: TGTGCCAGCAGCGCATCCGGGACAGGGGATACCGGGGAGCTGTTTTTT. Its translation: CASSASGTGDTGELFF.

The chain links TRBV5-4 to TRBJ2-3; 11 nucleotides agree with TRBD2. The CDR3 is made up of 16 amino acids. The ends lost 4 bases at V and 3 bases at J; junction bases unmatched: 7. Germline CDR1 is SGHNT and CDR2 is YYREEE (reference sequence). This CDR3 is CASSLKLAGGTDTQYF. As DNA, the CDR3 is TGTGCCAGCAGCCTAAAATTAGCGGGAGGGACAGATACGCAGTATTTT.